This TCR beta chain was sequenced for a study of blood T cells in healthy people across ages. Whole-study findings and limits: What prevented conclusive comparison of naive and antigen-experienced cells was that PBMCs were unsorted.

The individuals who served as donors were healthy Caucasians living in Russia, aged about 6 to 95. This CDR3 is 16 amino acids long. The V gene end was trimmed by 5 bases and the J gene end by 7 bases; junction bases not matched to a gene: 12. Germline assignment: CDR1 MGHDK and CDR2 SYGVNS. About this clonotype: The antigen remains undetermined.

The second PCR ran about 7 to 12 cycles with a sample-barcoded 5' primer and J-beta primers. The template-switch adaptor, which had 12 random nucleotides, put a tag on each cDNA molecule. TCRdb itself ran the 5' RACE reads through MiXCR, one entry per CDR3 protein. The sample yields approximately 800,000 distinct CDR3 sequences, 36% seen once. The TCR comes from a man younger than 30 in good health. The source material was blood. The V call is TRBV25-1, the J call TRBJ1-5, with TRBD1 matching 9 bases. The CDR3: CASSPRDRVGLQPQHF. Written as DNA, the CDR3 is TGTGCCAGCAGTCCGCGGGACAGGGTCGGATTACAGCCCCAGCATTTT.